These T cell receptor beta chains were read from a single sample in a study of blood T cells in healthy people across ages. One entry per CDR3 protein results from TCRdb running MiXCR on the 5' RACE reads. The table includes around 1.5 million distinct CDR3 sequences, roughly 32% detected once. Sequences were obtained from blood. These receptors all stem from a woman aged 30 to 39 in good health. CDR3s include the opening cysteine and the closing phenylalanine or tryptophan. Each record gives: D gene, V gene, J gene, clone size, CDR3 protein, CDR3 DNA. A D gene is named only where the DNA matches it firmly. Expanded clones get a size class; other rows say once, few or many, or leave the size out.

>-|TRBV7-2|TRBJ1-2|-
CASSSPPGDGYTF
TGTGCCAGCAGCTCCCCCCCCGGGGATGGCTACACCTTC
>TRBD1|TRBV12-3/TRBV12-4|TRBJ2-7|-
CASSLALGDRGYKQYF
TGTGCCAGCAGTTTAGCGCTGGGGGACAGGGGTTACAAGCAGTACTTC
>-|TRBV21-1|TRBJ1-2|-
CASSKVRGETPYGYTF
TGTGCCAGCAGCAAAGTTAGAGGCGAGACACCCTATGGCTACACCTTC
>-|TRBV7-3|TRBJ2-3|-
CANSLLPGSSTDTQYF
TGTGCCAACAGCCTTCTCCCGGGATCGAGCACAGATACGCAGTATTTT
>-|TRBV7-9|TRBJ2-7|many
CASSFNWDSYEQYF
TGTGCCAGCAGCTTCAACTGGGACTCCTACGAGCAGTACTTC
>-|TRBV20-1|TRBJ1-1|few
CSARQGFAFF
TGCAGTGCTAGACAGGGGTTCGCTTTCTTT
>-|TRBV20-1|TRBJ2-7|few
CSARDPQGPTYEQYF
TGCAGTGCTAGAGACCCACAGGGACCCACCTACGAGCAGTACTTC
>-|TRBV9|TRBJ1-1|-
CACSVGGDTEAFF
TGTGCCTGCAGCGTAGGGGGAGACACTGAAGCTTTCTTT
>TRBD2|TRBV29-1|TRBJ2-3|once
CSVSGGIRTDTQYF
TGCAGCGTTAGCGGGGGGATCCGTACAGATACGCAGTATTTT
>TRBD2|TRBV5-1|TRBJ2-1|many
CASRGLASSYNEQFF
TGCGCCAGCAGGGGACTAGCTTCATCCTACAATGAGCAGTTCTTC
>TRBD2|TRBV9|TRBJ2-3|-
CASSTSGKEVDTQYF
TGTGCCAGCTCCACTAGCGGGAAGGAGGTCGATACGCAGTATTTT
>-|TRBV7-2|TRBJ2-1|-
CARSLPLALRYNEQFF
TGTGCCCGCAGCTTACCCCTAGCGTTGAGGTATAATGAGCAGTTCTTC
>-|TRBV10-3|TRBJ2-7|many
CAISGYSNPYEQYF
TGTGCCATCAGTGGATATAGCAACCCCTACGAGCAGTACTTC
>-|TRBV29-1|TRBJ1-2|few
CSVGGGRGYGYTF
TGCAGCGTCGGGGGGGGACGTGGCTATGGCTACACCTTC
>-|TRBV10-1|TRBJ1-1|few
CASRQGLNTEAFF
TGCGCCAGCAGACAGGGTTTGAACACTGAAGCTTTCTTT
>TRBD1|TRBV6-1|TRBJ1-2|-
CASSKLGQGAIGYTF
TGTGCCAGCAGTAAGCTCGGACAGGGGGCGATTGGCTACACCTTC
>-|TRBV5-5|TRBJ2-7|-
CASSPGAGISYEQYF
TGTGCCAGCAGCCCCGGGGCCGGGATCTCCTACGAGCAGTACTTC
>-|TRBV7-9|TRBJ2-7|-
CASSPSVSGDSYEQYF
TGTGCCAGCAGCCCGTCTGTTAGCGGAGACTCCTACGAGCAGTACTTC
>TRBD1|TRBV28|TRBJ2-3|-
CASRYGDRGADTQYF
TGTGCCAGCAGATACGGGGACAGGGGAGCAGATACGCAGTATTTT
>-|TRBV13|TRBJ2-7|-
CASSSKGSGSYEQYF
TGTGCCAGCAGCTCGAAGGGGAGCGGTTCCTACGAGCAGTACTTC
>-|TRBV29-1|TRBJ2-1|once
CSLGGGLYREQFF
TGCAGCCTTGGCGGCGGGTTGTACCGTGAGCAGTTCTTC
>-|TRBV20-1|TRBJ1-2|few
CSARDLSPANYGYTF
TGCAGTGCTAGAGATCTTTCCCCTGCCAACTATGGCTACACCTTC
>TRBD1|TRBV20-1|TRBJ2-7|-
CSAIPGQSYEQYF
TGCAGTGCCATCCCGGGACAGTCCTACGAGCAGTACTTC
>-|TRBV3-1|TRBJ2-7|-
CASSNAGTAQYGQYF
TGTGCCAGCAGCAACGCGGGCACCGCTCAATATGGGCAGTACTTC
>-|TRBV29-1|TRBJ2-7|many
CSVAQGKDEQYF
TGCAGCGTTGCCCAGGGGAAAGACGAGCAGTACTTC